What follows are 19 T cell receptor beta chains derived from one specimen sequenced in a study of T-cell reconstitution after alpha-beta-depleted transplantation in children. Using unique molecular identifiers, the investigators prepared the TCRbeta library. TCRdb called the PCR reads again in MiXCR, with one record for every CDR3 protein. Of more than 200,000 distinct CDR3 sequences listed, approximately 15% were seen once; the top ten hold roughly two fifths. The source material was PBMCs, mostly from graft donor cells, sampled 360 days after TCRalphabeta/CD19-depleted stem cell transplant. The source of these receptors is a male patient aged 2-9 years who had a stem cell transplant for acute lymphoblastic leukemia, so the T cells may come from the graft donor.

This chain connects TRBV5-4 to TRBJ1-3; unclear D gene. Germline V gives CDR1 SGHNT, CDR2 YYREEE (reference sequence). V was cut by 5 bases and J by 2 bases, with 14 bases left in between. CDR3 size: 15 residues. The CDR3 bases are TGTGCCAGCAGTCAGGATAGGACGGCTGGAAACACCATATATTTT. It is translated as CASSQDRTAGNTIYF.

This clonotype has just a few counts. Here the CDR3 reads CASSSGQGYSPLHF. The CDR3 DNA reads TGCGCCAGCAGCTCAGGACAGGGGTATTCACCCCTCCACTTT. The chain has TRBV5-1 and TRBJ1-6, with 9 bases that match TRBD1. From germline, CDR1 is SGHRS and CDR2 YFSETQ. There are 14 residues in the CDR3. The V and J ends lost 3 bases and 8 bases, in that order; junction bases with no gene match: 3.

This clonotype was counted many times. The chain combines TRBV28 with TRBJ1-1; 8 positions agree with TRBD1. CDR3 length: 16 amino acids. Trimming at V came to 5 bases and at J to 1 base, leaving 9 bases not matched to a gene. Looked up from germline, CDR1 is MDHEN and CDR2 is SYDVKM. The CDR3 sequence is CASSKTGGRGNTEAFF. The CDR3 DNA sequence: TGTGCCAGCAGTAAAACAGGGGGACGGGGGAACACTGAAGCTTTCTTT.

V is TRBV10-2 and J is TRBJ2-1, with D perhaps TRBD2 (7 bases). V shed 7 bases and J shed 5 bases, with 21 bases lying between them. The germline V gene has CDR1 WSHSY and CDR2 SAAADI. The CDR3 is made up of 16 amino acids. The CDR3 is CASTDRGGGGHNEQFF. In DNA, the CDR3 is TGCGCCAGCACCGATAGGGGCGGCGGGGGCCACAATGAGCAGTTCTTC.

This clonotype was observed a few times. The rearrangement uses TRBV7-2 and TRBJ2-5; D is unclear. Trimming took 5 bases from V and 0 from J, leaving 7 bases between them. The CDR3 loop spans 13 amino acids. Germline CDR1 reads SGHTA; CDR2 reads FQGNSA. CDR3 sequence (DNA): TGTGCCAGCAGCATACCGTACCAAGAGACCCAGTACTTC. It is translated as CASSIPYQETQYF.

At least ten counts were recorded for this clonotype. The rearrangement uses TRBV5-5 and TRBJ2-5, with 7 bases aligning to TRBD2. CDR1 is SGHKS, CDR2 YYEKEE, per germline (reference sequence). The CDR3 contains 14 residues. V was pared by 0 bases and J by 3 bases, with 2 bases of the junction left unmatched. CDR3 region: CASSLARGEETQYF. The CDR3 DNA reads TGTGCCAGCAGCTTGGCCCGGGGGGAAGAGACCCAGTACTTC.

Only a few counts were recorded for this clonotype. V usage is TRBV27 and J usage is TRBJ1-1; perhaps TRBD1 as D (5 bases). Trimming took off 2 bases at V and 3 bases at J, with 7 bases between the two ends. Germline-derived CDR1 and CDR2 are MNHEY and SMNVEV (reference sequence). The CDR3 runs 13 residues. The CDR3 is CASSLGAHTEAFF. CDR3 in DNA: TGTGCCAGCAGTTTAGGGGCTCACACTGAAGCTTTCTTT.

This clonotype has just a few counts. The chain carries TRBV6-2 or TRBV6-3 and TRBJ2-2, with 14 bases matching TRBD2. CDR1 is MNHEY and CDR2 is SVGEGT in the germline V gene. The V gene end was trimmed by 5 bases and the J gene end by 7 bases; junction bases not matched to a gene: 21. The CDR3 contains 21 residues. The CDR3 loop is CASSPVWGAGGTSGRSGELFF. CDR3 nucleotides: TGTGCCAGCAGTCCCGTCTGGGGGGCAGGGGGGACTAGCGGGAGAAGCGGGGAGCTGTTTTTT.

The gene calls are TRBV7-9 and TRBJ1-4; maybe TRBD1 (6 bases). Per the germline V gene, CDR1 is SEHNR and CDR2 is FQNEAQ (reference sequence). V lost 3 bases to trimming and J lost 13 bases, with 21 bases between them. The CDR3 loop spans 15 amino acids. The CDR3 DNA is TGTGCCAGCAGCTTCAGGGGTGGCTCGGGTGGTGGACTGTTTTTT. This sequence encodes CASSFRGGSGGGLFF. The full variable domain, its missing parts supplied by reference TRBV7-9 and TRBJ1-4, is DTGVSQNPRHKITKRGQNVTFRCDPISEHNRLYWYRQTLGQGPEFLTYFQNEAQLEKSRLLSDRFSAERPKGSFSTLEIQRTEQGDSAMYLCASSFRGGSGGGLFFGSGTQLSVL.

In its sample, this clonotype was seen a few times. This rearrangement joins TRBV5-8 to TRBJ1-1, with 8 bases fitting TRBD1. The CDR3 sequence is 14 residues long. V was pared by 1 base and J by 4 bases, with 3 bases of the junction left unmatched. Germline-derived CDR1 and CDR2 are SGHTS and YDEGEE. The chain's CDR3 is CASSLIDRGTEAFF. The CDR3 DNA follows: TGTGCCAGCAGCTTGATCGACAGGGGCACTGAAGCTTTCTTT.

V gene TRBV28 combines with J gene TRBJ1-3, with D unresolved. Trimming shortened V by 2 bases and J by 0 bases, and 11 bases separated the two germline ends. CDR3 length: 16 residues. Germline CDR1 reads MDHEN; CDR2 reads SYDVKM. CDR3 residues: CASSLIGRRSGNTIYF. The CDR3 DNA sequence: TGTGCCAGCAGTTTAATCGGCAGACGCTCTGGAAACACCATATATTTT.

In its sample, this clonotype was seen a few times. The CDR3 is CSARDSAGTYNEQFF. CDR3 nucleotides: TGCAGTGCTAGAGATTCGGCGGGGACCTACAATGAGCAGTTCTTC. This chain joins TRBV20-1 and TRBJ2-1; maybe TRBD2 (6 bases). Germline assignment: CDR1 DFQATT and CDR2 SNEGSKA (reference sequence). Trimming cost V 0 bases and J 2 bases, with 11 bases left between them. This CDR3 region has 15 residues.

This clonotype was found once. The chain recombines TRBV12-3 or TRBV12-4 with TRBJ1-4, with 7 bases identical to TRBD1. There are 16 residues in the CDR3. The junction had 12 bases not matched to a gene; V was cut back by 4 bases and J by 7 bases. CDR3 sequence: CASSSPRQGSGEKLFF. CDR3 nucleotide sequence: TGTGCCAGCAGTTCACCCCGACAGGGTTCCGGTGAAAAACTGTTTTTT.

This chain joins TRBV24-1 and TRBJ2-5; 8 bases agree with TRBD1. This CDR3 is 14 amino acids long. Trimming took 5 bases from V and 5 from J; bases not matched to a gene: 6. In germline, CDR1 is KGHDR, CDR2 SFDVKD. The CDR3 DNA follows: TGTGCCACCAGTGCAGGGACAGGAGGGGAGACCCAGTACTTC. It is translated as CATSAGTGGETQYF.

This sequence joins TRBV10-1 and TRBJ1-1; unclear D gene. The CDR3 loop spans 14 amino acids. Germline V gene data show CDR1 as WNHNN and CDR2 as SYGVQD (reference sequence). V was cut by 4 bases and J by 2 bases, with 11 bases left in between. DNA for the CDR3: TGCGCCAGCAGTGTAACGGGTATCAACACTGAAGCTTTCTTT. This gives the protein CASSVTGINTEAFF.

The chain combines TRBV11-2 with TRBJ2-1; D not certain. The CDR3 runs 15 residues. Per germline, CDR1 SGHAT and CDR2 FQNNGV. V lost 2 bases, J lost 4 bases, and 12 bases lay in between. The CDR3 is CASSLTLGVYNEQFF. CDR3 nucleotides: TGTGCCAGCAGCTTAACCCTTGGGGTGTACAATGAGCAGTTCTTC.

This clonotype was seen at least ten times. The rearrangement joins TRBV29-1 to TRBJ2-1; D is perhaps TRBD1 (5 bases). Germline-derived CDR1 and CDR2 are SQVTM and ANQGSEA. The CDR3 spans 15 residues. Trimming took off 6 bases at V and 7 bases at J, with 22 bases between the two ends. CDR3 residues: CSVVDLGDFGNEQFF. The CDR3 DNA sequence: TGCAGCGTGGTAGACCTAGGGGATTTCGGGAATGAGCAGTTCTTC.

The rearrangement links TRBV12-3 or TRBV12-4 to TRBJ1-1; D is uncertain. V was trimmed by 5 bases and J by 6 bases, leaving 13 bases between them. The CDR3 is 13 residues long. The CDR3 nucleotides are TGTGCCAGCAGTCTCCGGGAGGAGGCTGAAGCTTTCTTT. This sequence encodes CASSLREEAEAFF.

This clonotype occurred a few times. This rearrangement joins TRBV12-3 or TRBV12-4 to TRBJ2-7, with D unclear. With 6 bases removed from V and 7 bases from J, the gap between germline ends came to 16 bases. The CDR3 runs to 13 residues. The CDR3 DNA reads as TGTGCCAGCAGCCCTATCCTGAGGCTAGAGCAGTACTTC. Amino acid sequence: CASSPILRLEQYF.